The next 2 T cell receptor beta chains were all read from a single sample in a study of CD8 T cells in Susac syndrome. RNA, at about 0.45 to 1 ug, was reverse transcribed with random hexamers. MiXCR was run by TCRdb on the immunoSEQ multiplex PCR reads, yielding one entry per CDR3 protein. There are about 73,000 distinct CDR3 sequences in the sample; about 94% occur only once, and approximately 0.38% lies in the top ten. Source material: CD8+ T cells from PBMCs. Every receptor here comes from a human donor with multiple sclerosis.

The chain combines TRBV6-5 with TRBJ2-3; D ambiguous. This CDR3 is 15 amino acids long. Germline lookup yields CDR1 MNHEY and CDR2 SVGAGI. Deletions cut 5 bases from V and 0 bases from J, with 12 bases between. CDR3 in DNA: TGTGCCAGCAGTACGACTTCTTCTAGCACAGATACGCAGTATTTT. Encoded protein: CASSTTSSSTDTQYF.

The J gene is TRBJ2-7, the V gene TRBV27, with 7 bases aligning to TRBD2. With V trimmed by 11 bases and J by 6 bases, 16 bases remained unmatched. The CDR3 is made up of 14 amino acids. Germline CDR1 reads MNHEY; CDR2 reads SMNVEV (reference sequence). The CDR3 bases are TGTGCCTGCCGCCCTGTGGGAGGGCCTGTCGAGCAGTACTTC. Protein product: CACRPVGGPVEQYF.